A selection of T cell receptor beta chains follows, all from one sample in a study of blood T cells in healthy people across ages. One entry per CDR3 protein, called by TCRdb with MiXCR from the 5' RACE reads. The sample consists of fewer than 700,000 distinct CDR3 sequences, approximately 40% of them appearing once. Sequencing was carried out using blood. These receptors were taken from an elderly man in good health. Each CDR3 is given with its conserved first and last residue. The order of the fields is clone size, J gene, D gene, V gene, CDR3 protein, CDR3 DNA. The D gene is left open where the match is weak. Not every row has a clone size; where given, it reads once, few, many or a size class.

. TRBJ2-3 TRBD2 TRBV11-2 CASSSPRAGGRTDTQYF TGTGCCAGCAGCTCCCCCCGTGCGGGGGGCCGCACAGATACGCAGTATTTT
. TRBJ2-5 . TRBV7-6 CASSLDIQSAGETQYF TGTGCCAGCAGCTTAGATATCCAGTCCGCGGGGGAGACCCAGTACTTC
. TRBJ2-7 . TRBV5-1 CASSLVGNGPYEQYF TGCGCCAGCAGCTTGGTCGGAAACGGCCCCTACGAGCAGTACTTC
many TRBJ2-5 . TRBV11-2 CASSPRLDETQYF TGTGCCAGCAGCCCACGACTAGACGAGACCCAGTACTTC
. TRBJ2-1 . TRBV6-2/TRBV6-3 CASSYAGAGDNEQFF TGTGCCAGCAGTTACGCAGGGGCTGGGGACAATGAGCAGTTCTTC
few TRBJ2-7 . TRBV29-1 CSVSDSYEQYF TGCAGCGTCTCCGACAGCTACGAGCAGTACTTC
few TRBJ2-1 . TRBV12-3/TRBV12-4 CASPPRVGAGTTYNEQFF TGTGCCAGCCCTCCCCGGGTAGGGGCGGGAACCACCTACAATGAGCAGTTCTTC
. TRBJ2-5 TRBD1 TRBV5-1 CASSSYRGVETQYF TGCGCCAGCAGCTCCTACAGGGGTGTGGAGACCCAGTACTTC
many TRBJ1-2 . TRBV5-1 CASSSGEPYGYTF TGCGCCAGCAGCTCGGGAGAGCCTTATGGCTACACCTTC
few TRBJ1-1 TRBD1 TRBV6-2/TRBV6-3 CATQGQGIGTEAFF TGTGCCACCCAGGGACAGGGGATAGGCACTGAAGCTTTCTTT
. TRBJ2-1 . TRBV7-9 CASSLAASGEEQFF TGTGCCAGCAGCTTAGCTGCTAGTGGTGAGGAGCAGTTCTTC
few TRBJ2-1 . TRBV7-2 CASSLAQRPIEQFF TGTGCCAGCAGCTTAGCGCAAAGACCGATTGAGCAGTTCTTC
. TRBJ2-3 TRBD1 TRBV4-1 CASSHSFGQVSTDTQYF TGCGCCAGCAGCCACTCCTTCGGACAGGTTAGCACAGATACGCAGTATTTT
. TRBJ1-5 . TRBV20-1 CSARDRENQPQHF TGCAGTGCTAGAGATCGGGAAAATCAGCCCCAGCATTTT
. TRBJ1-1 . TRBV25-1 CASRTGLHRTEAFF TGTGCCAGCAGAACAGGACTGCATCGCACTGAAGCTTTCTTT
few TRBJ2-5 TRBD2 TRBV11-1 CASSLTGRASGTQYF TGTGCCAGCAGCTTAACCGGGAGGGCTTCCGGGACCCAGTACTTC
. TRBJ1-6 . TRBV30 CAWSENSPLHF TGTGCCTGGAGCGAGAATTCACCCCTCCACTTT
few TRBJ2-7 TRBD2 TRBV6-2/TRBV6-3 CASTYLSSGTYYEQYF TGTGCCAGCACCTATTTGTCTAGCGGGACCTACTACGAGCAGTACTTC
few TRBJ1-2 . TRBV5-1 CASSFDVGYGYTF TGCGCCAGCAGCTTCGACGTGGGGTATGGCTACACCTTC
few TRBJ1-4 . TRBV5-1 CASSFETGSNEKLFF TGCGCCAGCAGCTTCGAAACAGGATCTAATGAAAAACTGTTTTTT
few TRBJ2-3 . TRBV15 CATSSDLGGRKQYF TGTGCCACCAGCAGTGATCTAGGGGGGAGGAAGCAGTATTTT
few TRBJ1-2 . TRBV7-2 CASSLRNRLYGYTF TGTGCCAGCAGCCTACGTAACAGACTCTATGGCTACACCTTC